This T cell receptor beta chain is drawn from a study of blood T cell repertoires in COVID-19. Assay: immunoSEQ multiplex PCR; the TCRdb copy retains only in-frame clones and omits some. The sample yields 60,000 to 75,000 clones, roughly 85% seen once. Germline V lookup: CDR1 SGHTA, CDR2 FQGNSA. This CDR3 comprises 13 residues. V shed 5 bases and J shed 8 bases, with 10 bases lying between them. Sequenced material: peripheral blood. The clonotype was recovered from a woman older than 75 with active or convalescent COVID-19. This sequence joins TRBV7-2 and TRBJ1-6; D is unclear. CDR3 sequence reads: CASSPRPYSPLHF. CDR3 DNA: TGTGCCAGCAGCCCCCGTCCCTATTCACCCCTCCACTTT.